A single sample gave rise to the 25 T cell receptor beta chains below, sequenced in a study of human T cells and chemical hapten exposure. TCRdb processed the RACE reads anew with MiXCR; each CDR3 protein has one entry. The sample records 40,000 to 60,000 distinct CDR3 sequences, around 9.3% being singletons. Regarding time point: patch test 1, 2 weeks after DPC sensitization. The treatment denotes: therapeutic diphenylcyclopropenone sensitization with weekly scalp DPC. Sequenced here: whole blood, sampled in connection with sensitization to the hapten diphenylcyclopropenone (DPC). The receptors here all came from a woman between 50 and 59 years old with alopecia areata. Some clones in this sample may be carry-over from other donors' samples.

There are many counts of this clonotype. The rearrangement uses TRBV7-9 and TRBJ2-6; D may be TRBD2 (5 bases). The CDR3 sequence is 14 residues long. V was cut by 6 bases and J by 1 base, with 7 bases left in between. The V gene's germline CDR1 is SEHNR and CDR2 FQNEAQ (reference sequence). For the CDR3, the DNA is TGTGCCAGCAGAAGGGAGTCTGGGGCCAACGTCCTGACTTTC. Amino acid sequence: CASRRESGANVLTF.

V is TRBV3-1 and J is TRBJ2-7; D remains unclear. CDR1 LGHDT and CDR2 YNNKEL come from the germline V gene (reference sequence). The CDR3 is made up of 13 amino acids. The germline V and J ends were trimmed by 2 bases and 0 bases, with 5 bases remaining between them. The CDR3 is CASSQRPSYEQYF. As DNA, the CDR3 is TGTGCCAGCAGCCAACGACCCTCCTACGAGCAGTACTTC.

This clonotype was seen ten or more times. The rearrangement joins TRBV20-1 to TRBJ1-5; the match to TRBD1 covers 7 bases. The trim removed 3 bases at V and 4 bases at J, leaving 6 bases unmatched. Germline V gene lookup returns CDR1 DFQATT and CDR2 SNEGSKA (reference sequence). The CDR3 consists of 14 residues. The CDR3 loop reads CSASPYRGNQPQHF. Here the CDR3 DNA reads TGCAGTGCTAGTCCCTACAGGGGTAATCAGCCCCAGCATTTT.

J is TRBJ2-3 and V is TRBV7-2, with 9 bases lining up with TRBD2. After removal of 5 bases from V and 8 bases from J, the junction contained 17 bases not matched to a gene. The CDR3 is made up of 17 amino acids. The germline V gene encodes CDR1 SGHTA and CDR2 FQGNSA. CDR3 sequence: CASSPGRREGLGVTQYF. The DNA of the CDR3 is TGTGCCAGCAGCCCGGGTCGGCGGGAGGGCCTTGGGGTTACGCAGTATTTT. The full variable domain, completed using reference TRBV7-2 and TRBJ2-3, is GAGVSQSPSNKVTEKGKDVELRCDPISGHTALYWYRQSLGQGLEFLIYFQGNSAPDKSGLPSDRFSAERTGGSVSTLTIQRTQQEDSAVYLCASSPGRREGLGVTQYFGPGTRLTVL.

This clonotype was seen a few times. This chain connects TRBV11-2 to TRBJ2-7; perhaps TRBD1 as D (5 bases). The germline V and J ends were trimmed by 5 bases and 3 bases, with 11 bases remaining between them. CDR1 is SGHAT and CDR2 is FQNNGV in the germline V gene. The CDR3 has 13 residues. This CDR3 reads CASSMDIVYEQYF. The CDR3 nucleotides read TGTGCCAGCAGCATGGACATCGTCTACGAGCAGTACTTC.

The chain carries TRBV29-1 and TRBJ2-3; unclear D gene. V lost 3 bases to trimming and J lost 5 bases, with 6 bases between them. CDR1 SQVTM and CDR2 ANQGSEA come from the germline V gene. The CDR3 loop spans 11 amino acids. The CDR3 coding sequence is TGCAGCGTTGATATTGTAGATACGCAGTATTTT. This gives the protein CSVDIVDTQYF.

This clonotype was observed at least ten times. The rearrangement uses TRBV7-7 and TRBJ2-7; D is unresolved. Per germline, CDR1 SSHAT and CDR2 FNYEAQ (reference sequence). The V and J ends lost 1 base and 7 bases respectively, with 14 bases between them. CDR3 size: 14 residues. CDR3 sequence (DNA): TGTGCCAGCAGCTTAGACGCGTCGGCGTCTGAGCAGTACTTC. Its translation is CASSLDASASEQYF.

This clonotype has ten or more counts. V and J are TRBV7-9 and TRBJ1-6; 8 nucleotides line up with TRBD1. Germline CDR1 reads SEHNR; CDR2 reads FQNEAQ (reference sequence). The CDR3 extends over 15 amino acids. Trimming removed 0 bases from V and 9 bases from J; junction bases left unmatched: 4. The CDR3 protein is CASSLAQGVGSPLHF. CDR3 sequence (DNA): TGTGCCAGCAGCTTAGCACAGGGGGTAGGTTCACCCCTCCACTTT.

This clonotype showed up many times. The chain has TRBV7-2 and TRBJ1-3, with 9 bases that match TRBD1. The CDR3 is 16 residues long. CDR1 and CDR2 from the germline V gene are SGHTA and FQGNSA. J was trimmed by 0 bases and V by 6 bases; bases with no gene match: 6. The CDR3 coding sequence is TGTGCCAGCAGGGAACAGGGGGCTCGCTCTGGAAACACCATATATTTT. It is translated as CASREQGARSGNTIYF.

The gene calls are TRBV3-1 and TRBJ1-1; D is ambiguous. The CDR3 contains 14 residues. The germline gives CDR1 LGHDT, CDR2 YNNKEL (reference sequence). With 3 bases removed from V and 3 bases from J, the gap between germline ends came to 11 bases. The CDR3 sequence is CASSHRGRDTEAFF. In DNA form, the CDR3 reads TGTGCCAGCAGCCACAGAGGCCGGGACACTGAAGCTTTCTTT.

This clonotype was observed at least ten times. The DNA for the CDR3 is TGTGCCAGCAGCACAACGATCCGACAGGGGTCCTACAATGAGCAGTTCTTC. Its protein product is CASSTTIRQGSYNEQFF. This chain connects TRBV11-2 to TRBJ2-1, with 8 positions matching TRBD1. CDR3 length: 17 residues. With 5 bases clipped from V and 1 base from J, the junction kept 10 bases outside the gene matches. CDR1 is SGHAT and CDR2 is FQNNGV in the germline V gene.

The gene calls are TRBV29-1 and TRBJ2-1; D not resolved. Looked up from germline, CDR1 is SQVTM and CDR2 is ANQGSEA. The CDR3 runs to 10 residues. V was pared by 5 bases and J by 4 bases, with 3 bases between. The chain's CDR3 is CSVLYNEQFF. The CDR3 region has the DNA TGCAGCGTTCTATACAATGAGCAGTTCTTC.

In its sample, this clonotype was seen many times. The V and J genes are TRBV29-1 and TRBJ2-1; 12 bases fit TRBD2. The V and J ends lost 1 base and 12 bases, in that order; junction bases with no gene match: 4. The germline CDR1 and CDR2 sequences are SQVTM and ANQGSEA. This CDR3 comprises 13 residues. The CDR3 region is CSVEGLAGGMQFF. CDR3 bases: TGCAGCGTTGAAGGGCTAGCGGGAGGGATGCAGTTCTTC.

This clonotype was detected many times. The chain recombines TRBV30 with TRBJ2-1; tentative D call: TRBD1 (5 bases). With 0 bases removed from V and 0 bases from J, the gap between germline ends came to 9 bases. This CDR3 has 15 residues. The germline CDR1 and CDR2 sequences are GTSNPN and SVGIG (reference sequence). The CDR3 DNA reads TGTGCCTGGAGTGTACAGGACCGCTCCTACAATGAGCAGTTCTTC. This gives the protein CAWSVQDRSYNEQFF.

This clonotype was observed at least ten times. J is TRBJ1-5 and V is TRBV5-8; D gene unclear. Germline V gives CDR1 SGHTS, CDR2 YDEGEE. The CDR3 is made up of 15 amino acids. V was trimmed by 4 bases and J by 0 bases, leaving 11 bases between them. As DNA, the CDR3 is TGTGCCAGCAGCCAGCATGGGTATAGCAATCAGCCCCAGCATTTT. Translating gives CASSQHGYSNQPQHF.

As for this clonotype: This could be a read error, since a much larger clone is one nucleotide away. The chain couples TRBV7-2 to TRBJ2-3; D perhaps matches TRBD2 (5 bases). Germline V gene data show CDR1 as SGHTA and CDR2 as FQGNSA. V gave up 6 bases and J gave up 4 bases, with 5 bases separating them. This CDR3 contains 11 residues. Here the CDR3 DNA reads TGTGCCAGCAGGGGAGCAGATACGCAGTATTTT. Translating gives CASRGADTQYF. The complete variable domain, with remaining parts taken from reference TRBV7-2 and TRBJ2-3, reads GAGVSQSPSNKVTEKGKDVELRCDPISGHTALYWYRQSLGQGLEFLIYFQGNSAPDKSGLPSDRFSAERTGGSVSTLTIQRTQQEDSAVYLCASRGADTQYFGPGTRLTVL.

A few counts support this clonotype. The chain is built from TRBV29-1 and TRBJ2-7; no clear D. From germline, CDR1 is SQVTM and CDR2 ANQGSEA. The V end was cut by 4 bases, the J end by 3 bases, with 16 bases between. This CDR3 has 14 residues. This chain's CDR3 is CSVAIPTRFYEQYF. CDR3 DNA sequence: TGCAGCGTTGCAATCCCGACAAGATTCTACGAGCAGTACTTC.

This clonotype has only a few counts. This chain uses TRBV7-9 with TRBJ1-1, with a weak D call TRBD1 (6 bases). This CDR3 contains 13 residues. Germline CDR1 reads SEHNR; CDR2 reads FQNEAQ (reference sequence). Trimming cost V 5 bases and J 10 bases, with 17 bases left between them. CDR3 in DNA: TGTGCCAGCAGCAAGGCTGGGGGGGCATCAGCTTTCTTT. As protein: CASSKAGGASAFF.

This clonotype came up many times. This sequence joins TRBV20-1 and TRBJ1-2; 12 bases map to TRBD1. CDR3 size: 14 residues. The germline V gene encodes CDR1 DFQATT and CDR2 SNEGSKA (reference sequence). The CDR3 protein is CRVKTGTGGFGYTF. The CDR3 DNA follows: TGCAGGGTAAAAACCGGGACAGGGGGCTTTGGCTACACCTTC.

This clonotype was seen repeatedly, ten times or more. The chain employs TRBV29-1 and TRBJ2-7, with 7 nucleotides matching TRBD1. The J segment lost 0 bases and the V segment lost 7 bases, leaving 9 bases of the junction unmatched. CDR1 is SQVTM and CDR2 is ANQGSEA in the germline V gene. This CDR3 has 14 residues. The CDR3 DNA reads TGCAGCGGGCAAACAGGGGATCCCTCCTACGAGCAGTACTTC. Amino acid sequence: CSGQTGDPSYEQYF.

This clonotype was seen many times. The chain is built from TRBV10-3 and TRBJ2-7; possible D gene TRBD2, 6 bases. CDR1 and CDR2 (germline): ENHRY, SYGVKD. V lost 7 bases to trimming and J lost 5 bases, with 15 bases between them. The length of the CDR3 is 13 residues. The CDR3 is CAITTEGGHEQYF. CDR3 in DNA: TGTGCCATCACGACAGAGGGAGGCCACGAGCAGTACTTC.

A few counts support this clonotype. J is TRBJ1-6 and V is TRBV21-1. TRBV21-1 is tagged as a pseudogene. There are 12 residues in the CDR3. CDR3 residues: CASRPDNSPLHF. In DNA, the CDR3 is TGTGCCAGTAGGCCAGATAATTCACCCCTCCACTTT.

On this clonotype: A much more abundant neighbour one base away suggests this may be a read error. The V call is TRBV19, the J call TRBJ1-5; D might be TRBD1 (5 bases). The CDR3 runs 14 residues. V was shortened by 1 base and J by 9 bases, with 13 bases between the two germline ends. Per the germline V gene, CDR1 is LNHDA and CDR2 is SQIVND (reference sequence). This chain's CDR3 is CASSIGRDQLPQHF. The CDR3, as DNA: TGTGCCAGTAGTATAGGCAGGGATCAGCTGCCCCAGCATTTT. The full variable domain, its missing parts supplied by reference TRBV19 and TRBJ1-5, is DGGITQSPKYLFRKEGQNVTLSCEQNLNHDAMYWYRQDPGQGLRLIYYSQIVNDFQKGDIAEGYSVSREKKESFPLTVTSAQKNPTAFYLCASSIGRDQLPQHFGDGTRLSIL.

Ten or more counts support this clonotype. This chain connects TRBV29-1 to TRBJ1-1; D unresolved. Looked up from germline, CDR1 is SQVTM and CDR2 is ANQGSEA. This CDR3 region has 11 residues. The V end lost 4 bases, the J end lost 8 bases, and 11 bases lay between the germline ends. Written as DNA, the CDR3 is TGCAGCGTTGTGTACAATTTGGAAGCTTTCTTT. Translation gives CSVVYNLEAFF.

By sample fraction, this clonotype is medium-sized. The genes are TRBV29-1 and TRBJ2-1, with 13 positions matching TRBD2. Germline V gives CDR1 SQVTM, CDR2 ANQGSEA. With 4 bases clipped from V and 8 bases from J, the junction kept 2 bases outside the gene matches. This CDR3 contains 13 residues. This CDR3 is CSVGTSGSYEQFF. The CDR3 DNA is TGCAGCGTTGGGACTAGCGGGAGCTATGAGCAGTTCTTC.